The entry below describes one TCR beta chain. What it recognizes is unknown. The PCR contained 60 Vbeta and 13 Jbeta primers. The protocol was immunoSEQ multiplex PCR, while the TCRdb copy is restricted to in-frame clones and leaves out a portion. The sample carries about 130,000 clones, roughly 82% recorded once. This sample was taken from a study of cytomegalovirus exposure and HLA in healthy donors. Study conclusions and caveats: Later analysis showed most CMV-associated TCR beta chains appearing HLA-restricted. Relative to equally common others, HLA-associated TCR beta chains showed greater clonal expansion in a later analysis. Among the CMV-associated chains, a few were confirmed in vitro as specific for CMV antigens.

V lost 4 bases to trimming and J lost 1 base; unmatched junction nucleotides: 4. This CDR3 has 15 residues. Germline CDR1 LGHNA, CDR2 YSLEER. This receptor was taken from a male donor in good health and CMV-seropositive. What was sequenced was PBMCs. The chain carries TRBV4-3 and TRBJ2-3, with 8 bases aligning to TRBD1. CDR3 DNA: TGCGCCAGCAGCCTAACAGGGGGTGGCACAGATACGCAGTATTTT. The encoded protein is CASSLTGGGTDTQYF.